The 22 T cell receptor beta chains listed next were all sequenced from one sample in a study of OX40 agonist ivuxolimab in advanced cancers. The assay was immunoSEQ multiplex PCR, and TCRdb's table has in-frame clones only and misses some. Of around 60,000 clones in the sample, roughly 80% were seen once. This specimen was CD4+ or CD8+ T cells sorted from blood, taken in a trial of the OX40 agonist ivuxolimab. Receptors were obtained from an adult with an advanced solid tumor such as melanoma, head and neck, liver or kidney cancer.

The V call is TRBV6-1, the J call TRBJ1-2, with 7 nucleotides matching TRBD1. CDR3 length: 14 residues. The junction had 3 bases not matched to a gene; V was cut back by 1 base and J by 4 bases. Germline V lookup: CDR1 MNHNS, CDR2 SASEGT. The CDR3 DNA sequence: TGTGCCAGCAGTGAAGGCCGGGACAGCTATGGCTACACCTTC. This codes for CASSEGRDSYGYTF.

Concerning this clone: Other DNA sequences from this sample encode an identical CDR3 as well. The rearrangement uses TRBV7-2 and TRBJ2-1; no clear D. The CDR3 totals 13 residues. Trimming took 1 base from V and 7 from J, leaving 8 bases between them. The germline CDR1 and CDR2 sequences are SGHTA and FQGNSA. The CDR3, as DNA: TGTGCCAGCAGCTTAGTAGGCAGGAATGAGCAGTTCTTC. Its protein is CASSLVGRNEQFF.

The CDR3 coding sequence is TGTGCCAGCAGCTTAGGGGGAGGAAGGGCACTAGCAGAACAGTTCTTC. Its translation: CASSLGGGRALAEQFF. This chain links TRBV7-6 with TRBJ2-1; a possible D gene is TRBD2 (6 bases). With 1 base removed from V and 13 bases from J, the gap between germline ends came to 23 bases. Germline assignment: CDR1 SGHVS and CDR2 FNYEAQ. The CDR3 consists of 16 residues.

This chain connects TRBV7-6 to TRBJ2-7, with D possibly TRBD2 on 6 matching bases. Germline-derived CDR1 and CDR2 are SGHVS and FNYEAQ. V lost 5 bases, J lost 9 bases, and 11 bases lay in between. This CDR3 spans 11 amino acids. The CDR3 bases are TGTGCCAGCAGCACCGGGACTCGGCAGTACTTC. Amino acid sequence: CASSTGTRQYF.

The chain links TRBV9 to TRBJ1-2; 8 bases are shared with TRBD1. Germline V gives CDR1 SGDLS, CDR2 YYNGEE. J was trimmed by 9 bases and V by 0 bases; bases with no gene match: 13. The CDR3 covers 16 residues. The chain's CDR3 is CASSVEFWGQEGRYTF. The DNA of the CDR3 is TGTGCCAGCAGCGTAGAGTTCTGGGGACAGGAAGGACGCTACACCTTC.

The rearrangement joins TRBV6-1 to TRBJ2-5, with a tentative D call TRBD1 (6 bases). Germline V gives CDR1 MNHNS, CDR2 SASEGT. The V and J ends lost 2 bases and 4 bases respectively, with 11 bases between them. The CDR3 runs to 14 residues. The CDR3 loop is CASSEWGPGETQYF. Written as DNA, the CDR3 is TGTGCCAGCAGTGAATGGGGGCCCGGAGAGACCCAGTACTTC.

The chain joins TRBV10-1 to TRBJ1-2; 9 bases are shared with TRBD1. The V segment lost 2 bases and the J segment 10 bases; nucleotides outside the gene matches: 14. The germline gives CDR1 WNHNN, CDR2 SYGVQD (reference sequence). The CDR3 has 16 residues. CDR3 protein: CASSEPGYRDRVDYTF. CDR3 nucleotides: TGCGCCAGCAGTGAGCCGGGTTACCGGGACAGGGTTGACTACACCTTC.

CDR3 amino acids: CASSQRGASNQPQHF. The CDR3 nucleotides are TGCGCCAGCAGTCAACGGGGGGCGAGCAATCAGCCCCAGCATTTT. The gene calls are TRBV23-1 and TRBJ1-5; tentatively, D is TRBD1 (6 bases). TRBV23-1 counts as an open reading frame of uncertain function. V was pared by 2 bases and J by 1 base, with 9 bases between. This CDR3 has 15 residues.

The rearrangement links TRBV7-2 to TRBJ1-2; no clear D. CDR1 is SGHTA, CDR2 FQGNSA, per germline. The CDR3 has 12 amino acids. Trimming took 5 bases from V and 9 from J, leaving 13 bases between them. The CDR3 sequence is CASSTSDRSYTF. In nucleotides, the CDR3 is TGTGCCAGCAGCACCTCAGACCGGAGCTACACCTTC.

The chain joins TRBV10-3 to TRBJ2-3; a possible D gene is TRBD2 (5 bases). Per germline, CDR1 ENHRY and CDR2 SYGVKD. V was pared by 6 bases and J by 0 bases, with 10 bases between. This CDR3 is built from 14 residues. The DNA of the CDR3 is TGTGCCATCAGGGGTGGCGGGAGCACAGATACGCAGTATTTT. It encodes CAIRGGGSTDTQYF.

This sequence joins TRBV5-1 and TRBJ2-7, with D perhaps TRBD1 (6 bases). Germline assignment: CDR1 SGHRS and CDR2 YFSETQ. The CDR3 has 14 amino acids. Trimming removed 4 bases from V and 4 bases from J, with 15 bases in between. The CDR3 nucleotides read TGCGCCAGCAGCCCCCTACAGGGCGGTTACGAGCAGTACTTC. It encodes CASSPLQGGYEQYF.

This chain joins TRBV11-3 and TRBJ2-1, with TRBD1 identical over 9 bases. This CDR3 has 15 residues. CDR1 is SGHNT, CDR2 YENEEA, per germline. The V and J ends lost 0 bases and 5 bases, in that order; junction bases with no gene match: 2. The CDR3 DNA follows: TGTGCCAGCAGCTTAGAAAACAGGGGGCACAATGAGCAGTTCTTC. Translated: CASSLENRGHNEQFF.

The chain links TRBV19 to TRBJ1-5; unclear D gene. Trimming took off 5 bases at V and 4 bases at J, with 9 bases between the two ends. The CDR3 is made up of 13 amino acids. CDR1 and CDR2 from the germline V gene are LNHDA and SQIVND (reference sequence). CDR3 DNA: TGTGCCAGTAGTCCATCATTAAATCAGCCCCAGCATTTT. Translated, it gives CASSPSLNQPQHF.

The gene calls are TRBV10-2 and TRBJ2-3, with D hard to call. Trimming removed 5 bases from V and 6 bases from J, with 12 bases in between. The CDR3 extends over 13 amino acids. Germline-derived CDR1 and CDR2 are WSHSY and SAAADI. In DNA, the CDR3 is TGCGCCAGCAGTTCGACTGCCGCGGATACGCAGTATTTT. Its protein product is CASSSTAADTQYF.

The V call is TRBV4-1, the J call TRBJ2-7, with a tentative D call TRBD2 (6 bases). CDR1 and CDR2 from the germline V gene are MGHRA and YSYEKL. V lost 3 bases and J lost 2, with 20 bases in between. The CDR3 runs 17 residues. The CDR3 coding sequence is TGCGCCAGCAGCCATCAGGGAAGCGGCGGGGTCACCTACGAGCAGTACTTC. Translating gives CASSHQGSGGVTYEQYF.

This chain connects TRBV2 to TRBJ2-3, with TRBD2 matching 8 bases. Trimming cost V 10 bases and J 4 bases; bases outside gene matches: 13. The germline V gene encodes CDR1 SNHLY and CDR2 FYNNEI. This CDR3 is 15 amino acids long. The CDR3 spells CATPSGSGTPDTQYF. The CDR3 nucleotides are TGTGCCACCCCGAGTGGTAGCGGGACCCCAGATACGCAGTATTTT.

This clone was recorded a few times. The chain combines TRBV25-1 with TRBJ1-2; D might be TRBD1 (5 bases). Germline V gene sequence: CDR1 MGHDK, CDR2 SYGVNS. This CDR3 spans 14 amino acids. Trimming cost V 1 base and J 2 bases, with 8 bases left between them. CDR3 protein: CASSELRTNYGYTF. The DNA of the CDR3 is TGTGCCAGCAGTGAATTGAGGACAAACTATGGCTACACCTTC.

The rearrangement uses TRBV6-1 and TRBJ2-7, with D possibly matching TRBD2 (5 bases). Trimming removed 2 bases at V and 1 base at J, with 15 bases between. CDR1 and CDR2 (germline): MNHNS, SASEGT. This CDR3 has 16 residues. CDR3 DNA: TGTGCCAGCAGTGAACCGTTTATTTCGGGATCCTACGAGCAGTACGTC. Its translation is CASSEPFISGSYEQYV.

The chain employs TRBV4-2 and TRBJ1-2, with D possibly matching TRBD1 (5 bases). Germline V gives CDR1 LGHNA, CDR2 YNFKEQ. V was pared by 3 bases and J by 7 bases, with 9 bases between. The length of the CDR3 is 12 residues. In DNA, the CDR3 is TGTGCCAGCAGCCAGGATGGGGCTGGCTACACCTTC. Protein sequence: CASSQDGAGYTF.

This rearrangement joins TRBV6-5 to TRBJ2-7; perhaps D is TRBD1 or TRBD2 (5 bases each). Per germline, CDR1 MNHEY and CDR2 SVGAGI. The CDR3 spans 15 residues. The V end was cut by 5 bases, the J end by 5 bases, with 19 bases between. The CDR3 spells CASSLTGPGNNEQYF. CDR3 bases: TGTGCCAGCAGTCTTACGGGACCCGGGAACAACGAGCAGTACTTC.

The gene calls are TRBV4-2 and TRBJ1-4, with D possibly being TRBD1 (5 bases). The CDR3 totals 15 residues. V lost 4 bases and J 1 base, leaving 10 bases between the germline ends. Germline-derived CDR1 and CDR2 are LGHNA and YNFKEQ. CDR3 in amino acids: CASSPGGGTNEKLFF. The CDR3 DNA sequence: TGTGCCAGCAGCCCCGGCGGGGGAACTAATGAAAAACTGTTTTTT.

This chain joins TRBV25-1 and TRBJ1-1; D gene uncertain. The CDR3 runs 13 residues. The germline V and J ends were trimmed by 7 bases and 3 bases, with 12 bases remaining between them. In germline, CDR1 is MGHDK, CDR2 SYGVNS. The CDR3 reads CASTVDHDTEAFF. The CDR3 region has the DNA TGTGCCAGCACCGTGGACCATGACACTGAAGCTTTCTTT.